What follows is one T cell receptor beta chain and its context. Seattle participants joined during active infection and were tracked over time. These data are taken from a study of blood T cell repertoires in COVID-19. Study context: The samples span acute and convalescent COVID-19 from the United States, Italy and Spain. Nucleic acid was either cDNA or gDNA, and it came from T cells, B-cell-depleted T cells, or PBMCs.

Study processing details: Amplifying reference gene primers gave estimates of nucleated cell counts. Produced via immunoSEQ multiplex PCR; TCRdb's table is partial and in-frame only. V, J and clone size are those of that table, while D and trimming were read from the DNA. The sample holds about 290,000 clones; 85% to 90% are singletons and the top ten take roughly 10%. Source material: peripheral blood. This clonotype was obtained from a woman aged 30 to 39 with COVID-19, enrolled during active disease.

CDR3 region: CASSLAGTSGVWEQFF. The CDR3 DNA reads as TGTGCCAGCAGCTTGGCTGGGACTAGCGGGGTTTGGGAGCAGTTCTTC. The J gene is TRBJ2-1, the V gene TRBV5-4, with 13 bases that match TRBD2. Per germline, CDR1 SGHNT and CDR2 YYREEE (reference sequence). The CDR3 has 16 residues. Losses at the gene ends were 0 bases for V and 10 bases for J; bases not matched to a gene: 7.